Reported below is one T cell receptor beta chain. The antigen is not known. Generated by immunoSEQ multiplex PCR, the TCRdb table keeps only in-frame clones and is missing some. This table has tens of thousands of clones, 70% to 90% appearing once. The record originates from a study of T cell responses to AZD1222 COVID-19 vaccine. General study points: Seropositive at baseline were only 5 to 7 AZD1222 recipients.

The sequence was obtained from an adult in good health. The source material was peripheral blood, sampled on day 0 of AZD1222 vaccination.

CDR3 sequence: CASSLDSIGGNQPQHF. CDR3 sequence (DNA): TGTGCCAGCAGCTTAGACTCGATTGGGGGGAATCAGCCCCAGCATTTT. V and J are TRBV7-9 and TRBJ1-5, with D possibly TRBD1 on 5 matching bases. The V and J ends lost 1 base and 4 bases respectively, with 14 bases between them. The CDR3 is 16 amino acids. The germline CDR1 and CDR2 sequences are SEHNR and FQNEAQ (reference sequence).